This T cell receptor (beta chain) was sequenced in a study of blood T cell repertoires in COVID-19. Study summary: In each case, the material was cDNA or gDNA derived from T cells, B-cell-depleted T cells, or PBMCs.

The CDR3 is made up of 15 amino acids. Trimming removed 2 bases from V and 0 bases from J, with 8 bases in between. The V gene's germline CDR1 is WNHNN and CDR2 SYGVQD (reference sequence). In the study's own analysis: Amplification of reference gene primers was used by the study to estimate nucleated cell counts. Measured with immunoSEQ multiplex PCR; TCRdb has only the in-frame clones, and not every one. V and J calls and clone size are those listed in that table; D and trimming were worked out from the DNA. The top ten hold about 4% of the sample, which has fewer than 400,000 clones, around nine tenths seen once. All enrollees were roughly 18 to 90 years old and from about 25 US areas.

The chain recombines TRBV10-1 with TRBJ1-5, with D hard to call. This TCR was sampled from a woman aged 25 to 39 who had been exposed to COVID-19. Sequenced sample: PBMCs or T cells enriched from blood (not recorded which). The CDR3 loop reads CASSEMEGSNQPQHF. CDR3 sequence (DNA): TGCGCCAGCAGTGAGATGGAGGGTAGCAATCAGCCCCAGCATTTT.